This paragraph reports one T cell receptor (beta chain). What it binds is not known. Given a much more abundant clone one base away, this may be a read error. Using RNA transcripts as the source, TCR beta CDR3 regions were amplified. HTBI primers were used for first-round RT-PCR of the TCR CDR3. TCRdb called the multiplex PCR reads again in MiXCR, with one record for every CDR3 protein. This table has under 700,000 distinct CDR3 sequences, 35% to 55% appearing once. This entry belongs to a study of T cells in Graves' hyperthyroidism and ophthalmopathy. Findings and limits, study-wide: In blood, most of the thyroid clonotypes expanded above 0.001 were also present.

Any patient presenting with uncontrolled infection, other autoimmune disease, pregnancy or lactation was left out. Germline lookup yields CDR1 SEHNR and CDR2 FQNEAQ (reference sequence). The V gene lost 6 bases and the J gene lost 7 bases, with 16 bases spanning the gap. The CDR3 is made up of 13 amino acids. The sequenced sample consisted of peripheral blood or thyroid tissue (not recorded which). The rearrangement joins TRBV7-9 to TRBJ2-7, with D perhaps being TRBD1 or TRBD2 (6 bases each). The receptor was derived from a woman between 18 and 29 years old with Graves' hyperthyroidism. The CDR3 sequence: CASSTAGEEEQYF. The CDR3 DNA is TGTGCCAGCAGTACGGCAGGGGAGGAGGAGCAGTACTTC.